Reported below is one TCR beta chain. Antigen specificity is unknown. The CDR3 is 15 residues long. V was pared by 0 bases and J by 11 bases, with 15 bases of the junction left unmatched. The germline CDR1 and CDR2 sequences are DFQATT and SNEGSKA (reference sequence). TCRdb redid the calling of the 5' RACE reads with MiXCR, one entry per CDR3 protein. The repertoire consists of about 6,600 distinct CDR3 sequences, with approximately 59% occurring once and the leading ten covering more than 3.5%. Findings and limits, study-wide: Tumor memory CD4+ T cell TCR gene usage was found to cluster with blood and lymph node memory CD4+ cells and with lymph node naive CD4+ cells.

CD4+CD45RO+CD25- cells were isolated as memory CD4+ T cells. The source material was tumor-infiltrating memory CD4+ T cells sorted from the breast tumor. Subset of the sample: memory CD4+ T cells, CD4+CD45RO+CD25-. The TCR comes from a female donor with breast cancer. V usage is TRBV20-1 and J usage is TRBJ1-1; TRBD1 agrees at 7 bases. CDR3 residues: CSARDLTGKMEEAFF. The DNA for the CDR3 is TGCAGTGCTAGAGACCTGACAGGGAAGATGGAAGAGGCTTTCTTT.